A selection of T cell receptor beta chains follows, all from one sample in a study of blood T cell repertoires in COVID-19. Using immunoSEQ multiplex PCR, the repertoire was profiled, and TCRdb retains in-frame clones only, with some absent. The sample shows 200,000 to 300,000 clones, 70% to 90% of them seen only once. Sequences were obtained from peripheral blood. Source of these receptors: a woman aged 55-70 years with COVID-19, enrolled during active disease. Both conserved end residues are part of each CDR3. A D gene is named only where the DNA matches it firmly. The size field is filled for only some rows; it gives once, few, many or a size class.

TRBJ1-2 | TRBV29-1 | TRBD1 | . | TGCAGCGCGACTGAGACAGGGCAGATCTATGGCTACACCTTC | CSATETGQIYGYTF
TRBJ2-2 | TRBV7-8 | TRBD2 | . | TGTGCCAGCAGCTCGGGGGGACTAGTGATGAACACCGGGGAGCTGTTTTTT | CASSSGGLVMNTGELFF
TRBJ1-3 | TRBV6-5 | . | . | TGTGCCAGCAGTTTCTTCCCGGGACACTCTGGAAACACCATATATTTT | CASSFFPGHSGNTIYF
TRBJ1-1 | TRBV18 | . | . | TGTGCCAGCTCACCAACCGGGGGGGGTGGAGCGAACACTGAAGCTTTCTTT | CASSPTGGGGANTEAFF
TRBJ2-1 | TRBV7-9 | TRBD1 | . | TGTGCCAGCAGCGCGGACAGGGGGCTGACCTACAATGAGCAGTTCTTC | CASSADRGLTYNEQFF
TRBJ1-1 | TRBV6-5 | . | . | TGTGCCAGCAGAAACTCAGGGAACACTGAAGCTTTCTTT | CASRNSGNTEAFF
TRBJ2-3 | TRBV19 | . | . | TGTGCCAGTAGTATCGCTAGCGTACGCACAGATACGCAGTATTTT | CASSIASVRTDTQYF
TRBJ2-7 | TRBV5-4 | TRBD2 | . | TGTGCCAGCAGCGAGGGACTAGCGGGAGGGGCGTACGAGCAGTACTTC | CASSEGLAGGAYEQYF
TRBJ2-3 | TRBV5-4 | TRBD2 | . | TGTGCCAGCAGTCGGAGGGGGGCAGCGGGAGCCCCGAGGGCAGATACGCAGTATTTT | CASSRRGAAGAPRADTQYF
TRBJ2-5 | TRBV3-1/TRBV3-2 | . | . | TGTGCCAGCAGCCAAGCGGGACACTACCCCCAAGAGACCCAGTACTTC | CASSQAGHYPQETQYF
TRBJ2-3 | TRBV9 | TRBD2 | . | TGTGCCAGCAGCCCCGGACTAGCGGGAACAGATACGCAGTATTTT | CASSPGLAGTDTQYF
TRBJ1-2 | TRBV5-1 | . | . | TGCGCCAGCAGTCCGGACAGCAACTATGGCTACACCTTC | CASSPDSNYGYTF
TRBJ2-1 | TRBV5-1 | TRBD1 | . | TGCGCCAGCAGCTTTAGGCAGGGGGCTGGTGAGCAGTTCTTC | CASSFRQGAGEQFF
TRBJ2-2 | TRBV30 | . | . | TGTGCCTGGAGTGTACCCCGAGGGGGGAACACCGGGGAGCTGTTTTTT | CAWSVPRGGNTGELFF
TRBJ2-3 | TRBV27 | TRBD2 | . | TGTGCCAGCAGTTCCCCGGGACTAGCGATAAATACGCAGTATTTT | CASSSPGLAINTQYF
TRBJ1-3 | TRBV5-6 | . | few | TGTGCCAGCAGCTGGGGCAGGGCTTCTGGAAACACCATATATTTT | CASSWGRASGNTIYF
TRBJ2-2 | TRBV27 | . | . | TGTGCCAGCAGTCCTAAACGACTCACCGGGGAGCTGTTTTTT | CASSPKRLTGELFF
TRBJ2-7 | TRBV7-3 | TRBD1 | . | TGTGCCAGCAGCTTTGGGACAGGCCCCTCTGAGCAGTACTTC | CASSFGTGPSEQYF
TRBJ1-6 | TRBV5-4 | . | few | TGTGCCAGCACCCCTCCAGGGGAGTCTCCGTCACCCCTCCACTTT | CASTPPGESPSPLHF
TRBJ2-7 | TRBV6-5 | TRBD2 | few | TGTGCCAGCAGTTACGGGGCTAGCGGGAGTGCCTACGAGCAGTACTTC | CASSYGASGSAYEQYF
TRBJ2-2 | TRBV6-5 | TRBD2 | . | TGTGCCAGCAGTAGAGCGGGAGGGAGCGGGGAGCTGTTTTTT | CASSRAGGSGELFF
TRBJ1-1 | TRBV7-9 | . | . | TGTGCCAGCAGCTTATTTGAGGGGAACACTGAAGCTTTCTTT | CASSLFEGNTEAFF
TRBJ2-7 | TRBV19 | TRBD2 | . | TGTGCCAGTAGTATGGCGGGGGGCTTCACCTACGAGCAGTACTTC | CASSMAGGFTYEQYF
TRBJ1-2 | TRBV5-6 | TRBD1 | . | TGTGCCAGCAGAAACCCGGACAGGGGGTACGGCTACACCTTC | CASRNPDRGYGYTF
TRBJ2-1 | TRBV5-1 | TRBD2 | once | TGCGCCAGCAGCGGGGGACTAACCACCTCCTACAATGAGCAGTTCTTC | CASSGGLTTSYNEQFF
TRBJ2-7 | TRBV18 | TRBD2 | once | TGTGCCACTTCGCGATCTAGCGGCGCTTTATACGAGCAGTACTTC | CATSRSSGALYEQYF
TRBJ1-1 | TRBV5-6 | . | few | TGTGCCAGCAGTGTTGGAAGGCCGGGAAGGGCTTTCTTT | CASSVGRPGRAFF
TRBJ2-1 | TRBV6-4 | . | . | TGTGCCAGCAGTCCAAGGGGCCCGGGCCTCGATGAGCAGTTCTTC | CASSPRGPGLDEQFF
TRBJ1-3 | TRBV5-1 | . | few | TGCGCCAGCAGCCTGGAAGTACCCGCGAGCTCTGGAAACACCATATATTTT | CASSLEVPASSGNTIYF
TRBJ2-7 | TRBV28 | . | . | TGTGCCAGCAGTCCAGAAAGGGGTAGCTGGTCCTACGAGCAGTACTTC | CASSPERGSWSYEQYF
TRBJ1-1 | TRBV7-9 | TRBD1 | once | TGTGCCAGCAGCTGGGACAGGGGCACTGAAGCTTTCTTT | CASSWDRGTEAFF
TRBJ1-1 | TRBV25-1 | . | . | TGTGCCAGCAGTGGTCGGGTCGAAGCTTTCTTT | CASSGRVEAFF